Below are 27 T cell receptor beta chains sequenced from a single sample in a study of CD8+CD57+ T cells in acquired aplastic anemia. Genomic DNA provided the template from which TCR beta VDJ and CDR3 profiles were obtained. TCRdb redid the calling of the reads with MiXCR, one entry per CDR3 protein. The sample carries around 200,000 distinct CDR3 sequences, around 48% recorded once. It was patients with CD8+CD57+ cell expansion by flow cytometry who were chosen for sequencing. Input material: sorted CD4+, CD8+, or CD8+CD57+ T cells (not recorded which) from PBMCs. Receptor source: a human donor with aplastic anemia.

This clonotype was recorded many times. J is TRBJ2-1 and V is TRBV7-2; TRBD2 might be the D (6 bases). Trimming removed 4 bases from V and 6 bases from J, with 10 bases in between. Germline V gene lookup returns CDR1 SGHTA and CDR2 FQGNSA. This CDR3 has 13 amino acids. This chain's CDR3 is CASSSSVVNEQFF. CDR3 DNA sequence: TGTGCCAGCAGCTCTAGCGTCGTCAATGAGCAGTTCTTC.

The chain combines TRBV25-1 with TRBJ2-7, with a tentative D call TRBD1 (5 bases). V lost 6 bases and J 0 bases, leaving 24 bases between the germline ends. This CDR3 comprises 18 residues. Germline-derived CDR1 and CDR2 are MGHDK and SYGVNS. CDR3 in amino acids: CASRGAGYTLEPSYEQYF. The CDR3 DNA is TGTGCCAGCAGAGGGGCCGGGTACACTCTCGAACCCTCCTACGAGCAGTACTTC.

This sequence joins TRBV20-1 and TRBJ2-3; 12 nucleotides agree with TRBD2. J gave up 6 bases and V 3 bases, and 4 bases lay outside the gene matches. Germline assignment: CDR1 DFQATT and CDR2 SNEGSKA (reference sequence). The length of the CDR3 is 14 residues. CDR3 loop: CSARTSGSWDTQYF. CDR3 nucleotide sequence: TGCAGTGCTAGGACTAGCGGGAGTTGGGATACGCAGTATTTT.

This clonotype came up once. The chain combines TRBV29-1 with TRBJ2-7; 7 nucleotides line up with TRBD1. Germline trimming cut 6 bases from V and 3 bases from J; bases unmatched to any gene: 2. The CDR3 is 11 residues long. Germline CDR1 SQVTM, CDR2 ANQGSEA. The CDR3 nucleotides are TGCAGCGTGGGACAGAACTACGAGCAGTACTTC. Amino acid sequence: CSVGQNYEQYF.

This clonotype was seen only a few times. The V gene is TRBV29-1, the J gene TRBJ1-1; the D gene is possibly TRBD1 (5 bases). This CDR3 region has 12 residues. Germline loops: CDR1 SQVTM, CDR2 ANQGSEA. The V gene lost 3 bases and the J gene lost 3 bases, with 8 bases spanning the gap. Here the CDR3 reads CSVDQGDTEAFF. The DNA for the CDR3 is TGCAGCGTTGATCAAGGGGACACTGAAGCTTTCTTT.

This sequence joins TRBV25-1 and TRBJ2-3, with D hard to call. CDR3 length equals 13 residues. Per germline, CDR1 MGHDK and CDR2 SYGVNS. Trimming stripped 6 bases from V and 6 bases from J, with 13 bases between. The CDR3 loop reads CASRLPSSDTQYF. The CDR3 nucleotides are TGTGCCAGCAGGCTCCCCTCATCGGATACGCAGTATTTT.

This chain uses TRBV4-1 with TRBJ1-1; no reliable D call. CDR1 is MGHRA and CDR2 is YSYEKL in the germline V gene. With 0 bases removed from V and 1 base from J, the gap between germline ends came to 6 bases. CDR3 size: 14 residues. Here the CDR3 reads CASSQDAGNTEAFF. The CDR3 bases are TGCGCCAGCAGCCAAGATGCAGGGAACACTGAAGCTTTCTTT.

CDR3 DNA sequence: TGTGCCAGCAGTCCCGGTGGGGCGGGAGAAGATGAGCAGTTCTTC. Translation: CASSPGGAGEDEQFF. The chain is built from TRBV2 and TRBJ2-7, with 7 bases aligning to TRBD2. The DNA end is more similar to TRBJ2-1, so the J call may be wrong. Germline CDR1 SNHLY, CDR2 FYNNEI. This CDR3 has 15 amino acids.

V and J are TRBV7-8 and TRBJ2-3; tentatively, D is TRBD2 (6 bases). The CDR3 spans 14 residues. Trimming took 5 bases from V and 0 from J, leaving 9 bases between them. Germline assignment: CDR1 SGHVS and CDR2 FQNEAQ. The CDR3 here is CASSQTSSTDTQYF. The CDR3 nucleotides read TGTGCCAGCAGCCAAACTAGCAGCACAGATACGCAGTATTTT.

The rearrangement links TRBV7-2 to TRBJ1-1; 8 bases align to TRBD1. V dropped 6 bases and J dropped 7; count of bases not matched to a gene: 4. Germline CDR1 SGHTA, CDR2 FQGNSA. The CDR3 has 12 amino acids. CDR3 coding DNA: TGTGCCAGCAGTCGGGACAGGCTTGAAGCTTTCTTT. Its translation is CASSRDRLEAFF.

This clonotype was seen ten or more times. This sequence joins TRBV20-1 and TRBJ2-1; 9 bases are shared with TRBD2. There are 14 residues in the CDR3. The V and J ends lost 2 bases and 6 bases, in that order; junction bases with no gene match: 5. The germline gives CDR1 DFQATT, CDR2 SNEGSKA (reference sequence). CDR3 DNA sequence: TGCAGTGCTAGACCGACTAGCGGTCCCAATGAGCAGTTCTTC. This gives the protein CSARPTSGPNEQFF.

The rearrangement uses TRBV2 and TRBJ2-7; D call uncertain. The V end was cut by 8 bases, the J end by 0 bases, with 14 bases between. This CDR3 comprises 14 residues. Per germline, CDR1 SNHLY and CDR2 FYNNEI. The CDR3 DNA reads TGTGCCAGCGGCAAGCAGTGGGGCTCCTACGAGCAGTACTTC. It translates to CASGKQWGSYEQYF.

This clonotype was seen only a few times. A read error may explain this, as a much larger clone is one base away. CDR3 DNA sequence: TGTGCCAGCAGTTTAGCGGGCGGAGATCAGCCCCAGCATTTT. Translated, it gives CASSLAGGDQPQHF. The rearrangement joins TRBV12-3 or TRBV12-4 to TRBJ1-5; D uncertain. The CDR3 consists of 14 residues. V was pared by 0 bases and J by 5 bases, with 8 bases between.

This clonotype was found many times. This chain uses TRBV11-2 with TRBJ2-7; unclear D gene. The CDR3 extends over 14 amino acids. The germline CDR1 and CDR2 sequences are SGHAT and FQNNGV. The V end lost 0 bases, the J end lost 3 bases, and 9 bases lay between the germline ends. CDR3 protein: CASSLDLVNYEQYF. The CDR3 DNA sequence: TGTGCCAGCAGCTTAGATCTGGTCAACTACGAGCAGTACTTC. Supplemented by reference TRBV11-2 and TRBJ2-7, the full variable domain reads EAGVAQSPRYKIIEKRQSVAFWCNPISGHATLYWYQQILGQGPKLLIQFQNNGVVDDSQLPKDRFSAERLKGVDSTLKIQPAKLEDSAVYLCASSLDLVNYEQYFGPGTRLTVT.

The chain links TRBV11-1 to TRBJ2-1, with a tentative D call TRBD2 (5 bases). The CDR3 runs to 15 residues. From germline, CDR1 is SGHAT and CDR2 FQDESV (reference sequence). V lost 6 bases, J lost 0 bases, and 12 bases lay in between. The CDR3 region has the DNA TGTGCCAGCAGTGCGGGCTCGGTCTCCTACAATGAGCAGTTCTTC. The encoded protein is CASSAGSVSYNEQFF.

This clonotype has at least ten counts. The chain's CDR3 is CASKPSGINEQFF. In nucleotides, the CDR3 is TGCGCCAGCAAGCCTAGCGGGATAAATGAGCAGTTCTTC. This sequence joins TRBV5-1 and TRBJ2-1; 9 bases are shared with TRBD2. The CDR3 contains 13 residues. The junction had 5 bases not matched to a gene; V was cut back by 6 bases and J by 7 bases. CDR1 and CDR2 from the germline V gene are SGHRS and YFSETQ.

The genes are TRBV25-1 and TRBJ1-3; 7 bases match TRBD1. The CDR3 is 16 residues long. Unmatched junction bases numbered 6, after V lost 0 bases and J lost 4 bases. Germline V gives CDR1 MGHDK, CDR2 SYGVNS. The CDR3 DNA is TGTGCCAGCAGTGAATATAGGGGGCGAACAGGAAACACCATATATTTT. Translating it yields CASSEYRGRTGNTIYF.

Ten or more counts support this clonotype. The chain employs TRBV7-2 and TRBJ1-1; TRBD1 agrees at 10 bases. The germline gives CDR1 SGHTA, CDR2 FQGNSA. The V gene end was trimmed by 3 bases and the J gene end by 6 bases; junction bases not matched to a gene: 7. The CDR3 runs 15 residues. The CDR3 spells CASSFGTGAGSEAFF. The CDR3 region has the DNA TGTGCCAGCAGCTTTGGGACAGGGGCCGGGTCTGAAGCTTTCTTT.

V gene TRBV5-1 combines with J gene TRBJ1-2, with 7 bases lining up with TRBD1. There are 16 residues in the CDR3. Trimming at V came to 4 bases and at J to 6 bases, leaving 15 bases not matched to a gene. Germline V gene data show CDR1 as SGHRS and CDR2 as YFSETQ. The chain's CDR3 is CASSPGGTAALDGYTF. The CDR3 region has the DNA TGCGCCAGCAGCCCAGGGGGGACTGCCGCCTTGGATGGCTACACCTTC.

Turning to this clonotype: Given a much more abundant clone one base away, this may be a read error. The conserved closing phenylalanine or tryptophan is absent in this CDR3, likely reflecting a read error. The chain joins TRBV3-1 to TRBJ2-7, with TRBD2 matching over 9 bases. With V trimmed by 0 bases and J by 1 base, 4 bases remained unmatched. Germline V gene lookup returns CDR1 LGHDT and CDR2 YNNKEL (reference sequence). The length of the CDR3 is 16 residues. The CDR3 sequence is CASSQDRAGGSYEQYI. The DNA for the CDR3 is TGTGCCAGCAGCCAAGATAGGGCGGGAGGGTCCTACGAGCAGTACATC.

J is TRBJ1-6 and V is TRBV11-2; TRBD1 agrees at 11 bases. V gave up 6 bases and J gave up 4 bases; unmatched junction bases: 8. Germline V gene sequence: CDR1 SGHAT, CDR2 FQNNGV. CDR3 length equals 17 residues. CDR3 sequence: CASRGGQGDIYNSPLHF. The DNA of the CDR3 is TGTGCCAGCAGGGGGGGACAGGGGGATATATATAATTCACCCCTCCACTTT.

The rearrangement uses TRBV4-1 and TRBJ2-3; D not certain. Germline CDR1 and CDR2: MGHRA and YSYEKL. Deletions cut 1 base from V and 4 bases from J, with 12 bases between. The CDR3 sequence is 15 residues long. CDR3 in amino acids: CASSQAEITSDTQYF. The CDR3, as DNA: TGCGCCAGCAGCCAAGCCGAGATCACATCAGATACGCAGTATTTT.

The J gene is TRBJ2-7, the V gene TRBV14, with D tentatively TRBD1 (5 bases). V shed 4 bases and J shed 1 base, with 8 bases lying between them. Germline values: CDR1 SGHDN, CDR2 FVKESK. The CDR3 has 13 amino acids. CDR3 nucleotide sequence: TGTGCCAGCAGCCCACAGGCTTCCTACGAGCAGTACTTC. It translates to CASSPQASYEQYF.

The V call is TRBV19, the J call TRBJ2-1; 8 positions agree with TRBD2. Losses at the gene ends were 5 bases for V and 7 bases for J; bases not matched to a gene: 10. The CDR3 totals 15 residues. CDR1 is LNHDA, CDR2 SQIVND, per germline (reference sequence). Here the CDR3 DNA reads TGTGCCAGTAGTTCCGCCCTTATAGCGGGGAATGAGCAGTTCTTC. Translation: CASSSALIAGNEQFF.

This clonotype was seen at least ten times. This chain connects TRBV6-5 to TRBJ1-3, with D perhaps matching TRBD1 (6 bases). CDR1 and CDR2 (germline): MNHEY, SVGAGI. The CDR3 has 15 residues. Between the trimmed V and J ends, which lost 2 bases and 0 bases, there was a span of 8 bases. The CDR3 is CASSYDRLSGNTIYF. CDR3 DNA: TGTGCCAGCAGTTACGACAGGCTCTCTGGAAACACCATATATTTT.

This clonotype was seen at least ten times. The chain links TRBV7-2 to TRBJ1-5; D is unresolved. Per the germline V gene, CDR1 is SGHTA and CDR2 is FQGNSA. This CDR3 spans 14 amino acids. Trimming removed 4 bases at V and 2 bases at J, with 9 bases between. The CDR3 DNA sequence: TGTGCCAGCAGCTCTAACCTGGGCAATCAGCCCCAGCATTTT. Protein: CASSSNLGNQPQHF.

Concerning this clonotype: Since the CDR3 does not end with the conserved phenylalanine or tryptophan, this likely comes from a read error. The J gene is TRBJ2-5, the V gene TRBV29-1; 8 bases agree with TRBD1. Germline V gives CDR1 SQVTM, CDR2 ANQGSEA. Germline trimming cut 1 base from V and 2 bases from J; bases unmatched to any gene: 6. The CDR3 runs 15 residues. CDR3 protein: CSVEVSGGRQETQYL. The CDR3 DNA reads as TGCAGCGTTGAAGTGTCAGGGGGCCGACAAGAGACCCAGTACCTC.